Listed below are T cell receptor beta chains from one sample, sequenced in a study of prognosis after radiotherapy for stage I lung cancer. TCRdb re-analysed the multiplex PCR reads in MiXCR, keeping a single row per CDR3 protein. Here the sample spans 25,000 to 35,000 distinct CDR3 sequences, 32% being singletons. The material was PBMCs, obtained before or after stereotactic body radiation therapy (not recorded which). These TCRs come from a donor aged 50 or older with non-small cell lung cancer. Both conserved end residues are part of each CDR3. A D gene is named only where the DNA matches it firmly. Size values are once, few and many counts, or a class for expanded clones, and some rows have none.

d_call	v_call	clone_size	j_call	cdr3_aa	cdr3_nt
-	TRBV5-1	-	TRBJ1-6	CASSPGTTSPLHF	TGCGCCAGCAGCCCAGGGACAACTTCACCCCTCCACTTT
-	TRBV11-2	many	TRBJ1-4	CASSLGEKLFF	TGTGCCAGCAGCTTAGGGGAAAAACTGTTTTTT
TRBD1	TRBV7-9	many	TRBJ1-6	CASSFGGQGASPLHF	TGTGCCAGCAGCTTCGGGGGACAGGGGGCATCACCCCTCCACTTT
-	TRBV20-1	many	TRBJ2-1	CSASSYNEQFF	TGCAGTGCTAGCTCCTACAATGAGCAGTTCTTC
-	TRBV9	many	TRBJ2-1	CASSVVGGYYNEQFF	TGTGCCAGCAGCGTAGTAGGGGGTTACTACAATGAGCAGTTCTTC
-	TRBV18	few	TRBJ1-1	CASSPNMGYTEAFF	TGTGCCAGCTCACCAAATATGGGGTACACTGAAGCTTTCTTT
-	TRBV30	many	TRBJ1-6	CAWTQTAGSPLHF	TGTGCCTGGACCCAGACCGCCGGGTCACCCCTCCACTTT
-	TRBV6-2/TRBV6-3	-	TRBJ2-5	CASRYTTRLLDQDTQYF	TGTGCCAGCAGATACACAACCAGACTCCTGGACCAAGATACCCAGTACTTC
TRBD2	TRBV6-5	-	TRBJ2-3	CASSYPRLAGSPRYTQYF	TGTGCCAGCAGTTACCCCCGACTAGCGGGGTCCCCTCGGTATACGCAGTATTTT
TRBD1	TRBV30	many	TRBJ1-1	CAWRGDRNTEAFF	TGTGCCTGGAGAGGGGACAGAAACACTGAAGCTTTCTTT
-	TRBV5-4	few	TRBJ2-2	CASSIGLAALTGELFF	TGTGCCAGCAGCATAGGTCTAGCAGCTCTCACCGGGGAGCTGTTTTTT
TRBD2	TRBV20-1	many	TRBJ2-1	CSARDGREGGDEQFF	TGCAGTGCTAGAGATGGGCGGGAGGGTGGGGATGAGCAGTTCTTC
-	TRBV5-1	-	TRBJ2-3	CASSLDGNPTYTQYF	TGCGCCAGCAGCTTGGATGGAAACCCCACATATACGCAGTATTTT
TRBD2	TRBV28	many	TRBJ2-7	CASSLWSGSYEQYF	TGTGCCAGCAGTTTATGGAGCGGGAGCTACGAGCAGTACTTC
-	TRBV30	many	TRBJ2-5	CAWSRVAGETQYF	TGTGCCTGGAGCAGGGTGGCGGGCGAGACCCAGTACTTC
-	TRBV27	many	TRBJ1-6	CASSLSRDPRAPLHF	TGTGCCAGCAGTTTATCTCGCGACCCAAGGGCACCCCTCCACTTT
-	TRBV28	many	TRBJ2-1	CASKGITRGEQFF	TGTGCCAGCAAGGGGATCACCCGGGGGGAGCAGTTCTTC
-	TRBV5-1	many	TRBJ1-5	CASSPGLGPSNQPQHF	TGCGCCAGCAGTCCGGGCCTGGGACCTAGCAATCAGCCCCAGCATTTT
-	TRBV5-1	many	TRBJ1-4	CASRVGGEKLFF	TGCGCCAGCAGAGTAGGCGGTGAAAAACTGTTTTTT
-	TRBV19	once	TRBJ2-1	CASRVVTGYQRVNEQFF	TGTGCCAGTCGAGTGGTGACTGGGTACCAGAGGGTCAATGAGCAGTTCTTC